Listed below are T cell receptor beta chains from one sample, sequenced in a study of beta chain features in type 1 diabetes. Here immunoSEQ multiplex PCR was the method, and the copy in TCRdb shows in-frame clones only, minus some. The top ten clones hold around 0.025% of a sample with about 270,000 clones, 13% to 15% of them seen once. The sample was naive CD4+ T cells from blood. The receptors come from a woman between 40 and 55 years old in good health. Each CDR3 is given with its conserved first and last residue. D genes are given only for firm matches. Clone size is not always given. Where it is, it says once, few, many or a class for expanded clones.

cdr3_aa cdr3_nt cdr3_length j_call v_call clone_size d_call
CSVGTGRAFF TGCAGCGTAGGGACAGGGCGAGCTTTCTTT 10 TRBJ1-1 TRBV29-1 few TRBD1
CASSVRGLAGAHNEQFF TGTGCCAGCAGCGTACGTGGGCTAGCGGGGGCTCACAATGAGCAGTTCTTC 17 TRBJ2-1 TRBV9 NA TRBD2
CATTPGQGKDGYTF TGTGCCACCACGCCGGGACAGGGCAAAGATGGCTACACCTTC 14 TRBJ1-2 TRBV15 few TRBD1
CASTGQNTEAFF TGTGCCAGCACCGGACAGAACACTGAAGCTTTCTTT 12 TRBJ1-1 TRBV6-1 NA NA
CASSRTYNEKLFF TGTGCCAGCAGCCGGACATATAATGAAAAACTGTTTTTT 13 TRBJ1-4 TRBV11-2 NA NA
CASSPGGSNYGYTF TGTGCCAGTAGCCCTGGGGGGTCTAACTATGGCTACACCTTC 14 TRBJ1-2 TRBV19 NA NA
CASSINRGLGSGANVLTF TGTGCCAGTAGTATAAACCGTGGTCTCGGCTCTGGGGCCAACGTCCTGACTTTC 18 TRBJ2-6 TRBV19 NA NA
CASRRGGTYEQYF TGTGCCAGCAGGAGGGGGGGAACCTACGAGCAGTACTTC 13 TRBJ2-7 TRBV6-5 NA NA
CASGRDFQETQYF TGTGCTAGTGGTAGGGACTTTCAAGAGACCCAGTACTTC 13 TRBJ2-5 TRBV12-5 NA NA
CASSQGGQSTNVLTF TGCGCCAGCAGCCAAGGCGGACAGTCAACCAACGTCCTGACTTTC 15 TRBJ2-6 TRBV7-2 NA NA
CSVEQGDEKLFF TGCAGCGTTGAACAGGGGGACGAAAAACTGTTTTTT 12 TRBJ1-4 TRBV29-1 NA TRBD1
CASSGDRGEEQYF TGTGCCAGTAGTGGGGACAGGGGGGAAGAGCAGTACTTC 13 TRBJ2-7 TRBV19 few TRBD1
CASSLPQGQYNEQFF TGTGCCAGCAGCTTGCCACAAGGACAATACAATGAGCAGTTCTTC 15 TRBJ2-1 TRBV5-4 NA NA
CASSLGAGVDTQYF TGTGCCAGCAGCTTAGGCGCGGGGGTGGATACGCAGTATTTT 14 TRBJ2-3 TRBV7-2 few TRBD2
CASSLVEALTGELFF TGCGCCAGCAGCTTGGTTGAAGCCTTGACCGGGGAGCTGTTTTTT 15 TRBJ2-2 TRBV5-1 NA NA
CASREQGVANTEAFF TGCGCCAGCAGAGAACAGGGGGTGGCGAACACTGAAGCTTTCTTT 15 TRBJ1-1 TRBV5-1 once TRBD1
CASSESLAGLAKNIQYF TGTGCCAGCAGTGAAAGCCTAGCGGGGTTAGCCAAAAACATTCAGTACTTC 17 TRBJ2-4 TRBV6-1 NA TRBD2
CASTRGRAYGYTF TGTGCCAGCACGCGGGGGCGAGCCTATGGCTACACCTTC 13 TRBJ1-2 TRBV2 few NA
CASSSLAGGPYNEQFF TGTGCCAGCAGCTCCCTAGCGGGGGGCCCGTACAATGAGCAGTTCTTC 16 TRBJ2-1 TRBV11-2 NA TRBD2
CASSVAVAGGHEQFF TGTGCCAGCAGCGTAGCGGTAGCGGGGGGTCATGAGCAGTTCTTC 15 TRBJ2-1 TRBV9 NA TRBD2
CATSSRLGRETQYF TGTGCCACCAGCTCTCGACTCGGGAGAGAGACCCAGTACTTC 14 TRBJ2-5 TRBV15 many NA
CASSLRQGDSYGYTF TGTGCCAGCAGCTTAAGGCAGGGTGACTCCTATGGCTACACCTTC 15 TRBJ1-2 TRBV7-8 few NA
CASRRKGTPLCSNQPQHF TGTGCCAGCAGGCGCAAAGGGACTCCACTGTGTAGCAATCAGCCCCAGCATTTT 18 TRBJ1-5 TRBV14 many NA
CASSLARLRGQYYSGANVLTF TGTGCCAGCAGCTTAGCGAGGTTGCGGGGACAGTACTACTCTGGGGCCAACGTCCTGACTTTC 21 TRBJ2-6 TRBV7-2 few NA
CATSRDIGSLEQYF TGTGCCACCAGCAGGGACATAGGCTCGTTAGAGCAGTACTTC 14 TRBJ2-7 TRBV15 few NA
CASRRDSAGYEQYF TGTGCCAGCAGACGGGACAGCGCCGGGTACGAGCAGTACTTC 14 TRBJ2-7 TRBV28 NA TRBD1
CASSPPTSGGQETQYF TGTGCCAGCTCACCACCGACTAGCGGGGGTCAAGAGACCCAGTACTTC 16 TRBJ2-5 TRBV18 NA TRBD2
CASIRRRNTEAFF TGTGCCAGCATCAGAAGGAGGAACACTGAAGCTTTCTTT 13 TRBJ1-1 TRBV2 NA NA
CASQAGSETQYF TGTGCCAGTCAAGCGGGTTCGGAGACCCAGTACTTC 12 TRBJ2-5 TRBV19 many NA